This is a list of T cell receptor beta chains from one sample in a study of blood T cell repertoires in COVID-19. Sequencing was performed with immunoSEQ multiplex PCR; in TCRdb, only in-frame clones are kept and a portion is missing. The data show tens of thousands of clones, around 83% seen once. Sequencing was performed on peripheral blood. The source of these receptors is a man in his 70s with active COVID-19. CDR3s include the opening cysteine and the closing phenylalanine or tryptophan. D genes are given only for firm matches.

D	V	J	CDR3
NA	TRBV4-1	TRBJ2-1	CASSQDRVNEQFF
NA	TRBV5-1	TRBJ2-2	CASSLLTPNTGELFF
TRBD1	TRBV29-1	TRBJ2-7	CSVTDRVTYEQYF
NA	TRBV7-8	TRBJ2-2	CASSPRGAGANSGELFF
TRBD2	TRBV14	TRBJ2-3	CASSHSRTSGRRDTQYF
NA	TRBV18	TRBJ1-3	CASSPAPQGSGNTIYF
NA	TRBV28	TRBJ2-6	CASSKTAYSGANVLTF
TRBD1	TRBV19	TRBJ2-3	CASSSSGQGTDTQYF
NA	TRBV30	TRBJ1-5	CAWSVSRTAIFPNQPQHF
NA	TRBV5-4	TRBJ2-3	CASSLTLLGTDTQYF
NA	TRBV5-1	TRBJ1-4	CASSIGRGTNEKLFF
NA	TRBV28	TRBJ2-7	CASSLLVTYEQYF
TRBD2	TRBV27	TRBJ2-7	CASSLSPVGLAAYEQYF
TRBD1	TRBV3-1/TRBV3-2	TRBJ2-3	CASSQVGTGITDTQYF
NA	TRBV5-5	TRBJ2-1	CASSPRGALANEQFF
TRBD1	TRBV3-1/TRBV3-2	TRBJ2-1	CASSQGRGRDEQFF
TRBD2	TRBV7-2	TRBJ2-7	CASSWGLAAPYEQYF